One sample yielded the 6 T cell receptor beta chains listed below, sequenced in a study of T-cell reconstitution after alpha-beta-depleted transplantation in children. Unique molecular identifiers tagged the TCRbeta library. TCRdb recomputed calls from the PCR reads with MiXCR, one row per CDR3 protein. The sample lists a few hundred thousand distinct CDR3 sequences; around 25% were seen once. The sequencing used PBMCs, collected before TCRalphabeta/CD19-depleted stem cell transplant. These receptors were obtained from a girl aged 2 to 9 with Fanconi anemia, due to receive a stem cell transplant.

V and J are TRBV20-1 and TRBJ1-2, with TRBD1 identical over 9 bases. V shed 4 bases and J 4 bases; nucleotides not matched to a gene: 1. The CDR3 runs 12 residues. Germline-derived CDR1 and CDR2 are DFQATT and SNEGSKA (reference sequence). For the CDR3, the DNA is TGCAGTGCTACGGGACAGGGCTATGGCTACACCTTC. Translating gives CSATGQGYGYTF.

This clonotype was observed at least ten times. The chain is built from TRBV7-2 and TRBJ2-6, with D unclear. CDR1 and CDR2 from the germline V gene are SGHTA and FQGNSA. Trimming pared 2 bases from V and 2 bases from J, leaving 7 bases between. The CDR3 consists of 15 residues. CDR3 DNA sequence: TGTGCCAGCAGCTTATTTGGGACTGGGGCCAACGTCCTGACTTTC. It yields the protein CASSLFGTGANVLTF.

V and J are TRBV20-1 and TRBJ2-7, with TRBD2 identical over 7 bases. Germline V gene sequence: CDR1 DFQATT, CDR2 SNEGSKA (reference sequence). The ends lost 3 bases at V and 3 bases at J; junction bases unmatched: 5. This CDR3 region has 13 residues. This CDR3 reads CSARGRALYEQYF. The CDR3 coding sequence is TGCAGTGCTAGGGGGAGGGCGCTCTACGAGCAGTACTTC.

This clonotype was seen repeatedly, ten times or more. The J gene is TRBJ2-3, the V gene TRBV12-3 or TRBV12-4; TRBD2 matches 8 bases. With 1 base clipped from V and 5 bases from J, the junction kept 5 bases outside the gene matches. CDR3 length: 15 amino acids. This CDR3 is CASSLVAGREDTQYF. The CDR3 DNA is TGTGCCAGCAGTTTAGTAGCGGGACGCGAAGATACGCAGTATTTT.

This clonotype was observed a single time. This chain joins TRBV7-9 and TRBJ2-7, with 8 bases that match TRBD1. CDR1 is SEHNR and CDR2 is FQNEAQ in the germline V gene (reference sequence). This CDR3 comprises 16 residues. The junction had 9 bases not matched to a gene; V was cut back by 3 bases and J by 2 bases. CDR3 nucleotides: TGTGCCAGCAGCTTGGGGATGACGACAGGGGCCTACGAGCAGTACTTC. Protein sequence: CASSLGMTTGAYEQYF.

This rearrangement joins TRBV20-1 to TRBJ2-1, with 10 nucleotides matching TRBD2. The CDR3 contains 17 residues. Per germline, CDR1 DFQATT and CDR2 SNEGSKA (reference sequence). V lost 5 bases and J lost 0; bases outside the gene matches: 10. CDR3 region: CSARTSGLLSSYNEQFF. The CDR3 DNA sequence: TGCAGTGCTCGGACTAGCGGTTTACTCAGCTCCTACAATGAGCAGTTCTTC.